The rows below give T cell receptor beta chains drawn from one sample of a study of cytomegalovirus exposure and HLA in healthy donors. The repertoire was sequenced with immunoSEQ multiplex PCR; TCRdb's copy has only in-frame clones and lacks some. The sample lists approximately 210,000 clones; 70% to 90% were seen once. Sequenced material: PBMCs. Receptor source: a woman aged 18-35 years in good health and CMV-seronegative. Both conserved end residues are part of each CDR3. The D gene is left open where the match is weak. Clone size is not always given. Where it is, it says once, few, many or a class for expanded clones.

j_gene: TRBJ2-7; d_gene: TRBD1; v_gene: TRBV28; abundance: few; CDR3nt: TGTGCCAGCACCCCCTCCGGGACAGACGAGCAGTACTTC; CDR3aa: CASTPSGTDEQYF
j_gene: TRBJ2-2; d_gene: TRBD2; v_gene: TRBV18; abundance: NA; CDR3nt: TGTGCCAGCTCACCAGGACTAGCGGGAATAGGCGGGGAGCTGTTTTTT; CDR3aa: CASSPGLAGIGGELFF
j_gene: TRBJ1-2; d_gene: NA; v_gene: TRBV6-5; abundance: NA; CDR3nt: TGTGCCAGCAGTTACTCCGAACAGTATGGCTACACCTTC; CDR3aa: CASSYSEQYGYTF
j_gene: TRBJ2-2; d_gene: NA; v_gene: TRBV27; abundance: NA; CDR3nt: TGTGCCAGCAGTTTGGCCCCCCAGGGGGGCACCGGGGAGCTGTTTTTT; CDR3aa: CASSLAPQGGTGELFF
j_gene: TRBJ2-7; d_gene: NA; v_gene: TRBV9; abundance: NA; CDR3nt: TGTGCCAGCAGCGTAGGGGGCTCGTCCTACGAGCAGTACTTC; CDR3aa: CASSVGGSSYEQYF
j_gene: TRBJ2-1; d_gene: NA; v_gene: TRBV7-2; abundance: NA; CDR3nt: TGTGCCAGCAGCTTGAGTCTCTTCGGGTGGTTCTTC; CDR3aa: CASSLSLFGWFF
j_gene: TRBJ2-7; d_gene: TRBD1; v_gene: TRBV18; abundance: NA; CDR3nt: TGTGCCAGCTCACCGGACAGGCCTAGCTCCTACGAGCAGTACTTC; CDR3aa: CASSPDRPSSYEQYF
j_gene: TRBJ2-5; d_gene: NA; v_gene: TRBV5-4; abundance: NA; CDR3nt: TGTGCCAGCAGCCCGGAGGGGACAGCCCAAGAGACCCAGTACTTC; CDR3aa: CASSPEGTAQETQYF
j_gene: TRBJ2-1; d_gene: TRBD1; v_gene: TRBV7-3; abundance: NA; CDR3nt: TGTGCCAGCAGCTTAACGGGACAGGGGACAGGGGAGCAGTTCTTC; CDR3aa: CASSLTGQGTGEQFF
j_gene: TRBJ1-5; d_gene: NA; v_gene: TRBV10-3; abundance: NA; CDR3nt: TGTGCCATCGGGGCAGATAGCAATCAGCCCCAGCATTTT; CDR3aa: CAIGADSNQPQHF
j_gene: TRBJ2-5; d_gene: NA; v_gene: TRBV18; abundance: NA; CDR3nt: TGTGCCAGCTCACCACCGAGGTCGAGCGGCGATGAGACCCAGTACTTC; CDR3aa: CASSPPRSSGDETQYF
j_gene: TRBJ2-3; d_gene: NA; v_gene: TRBV5-1; abundance: NA; CDR3nt: TGCGCCAGCAGCCCTGGACTCATTAGCACAGATACGCAGTATTTT; CDR3aa: CASSPGLISTDTQYF
j_gene: TRBJ2-1; d_gene: TRBD2; v_gene: TRBV7-8; abundance: NA; CDR3nt: TGTGCCAGCAGCCGCGGACTAGCGGGAGGGTCCTACAATGAGCAGTTCTTC; CDR3aa: CASSRGLAGGSYNEQFF
j_gene: TRBJ2-3; d_gene: NA; v_gene: TRBV4-1; abundance: few; CDR3nt: TGCGCCAGCAGCCAAGATAGTGGGCGCACAGATACGCAGTATTTT; CDR3aa: CASSQDSGRTDTQYF
j_gene: TRBJ1-6; d_gene: NA; v_gene: TRBV27; abundance: NA; CDR3nt: TGTGCCAGCGCCTATTTGCCTAATTCACCCCTCCACTTT; CDR3aa: CASAYLPNSPLHF
j_gene: TRBJ2-2; d_gene: NA; v_gene: TRBV20-1; abundance: NA; CDR3nt: TGCAGTCTCTACAACACCGGGGAGCTGTTTTTT; CDR3aa: CSLYNTGELFF
j_gene: TRBJ2-7; d_gene: TRBD1; v_gene: TRBV5-1; abundance: NA; CDR3nt: TGCGCCAGCAGCAGGGGACAGGAAAACTACGAGCAGTACTTC; CDR3aa: CASSRGQENYEQYF
j_gene: TRBJ1-2; d_gene: NA; v_gene: TRBV27; abundance: NA; CDR3nt: TGTGCCAGCAGACTGACTCCTTTAGCTAACTATGGCTACACCTTC; CDR3aa: CASRLTPLANYGYTF
j_gene: TRBJ2-5; d_gene: TRBD2; v_gene: TRBV2; abundance: NA; CDR3nt: TGTGCCAGCAGTGGACTAGCGGTCACAGGGACCCAGTACTTC; CDR3aa: CASSGLAVTGTQYF
j_gene: TRBJ2-3; d_gene: NA; v_gene: TRBV30; abundance: NA; CDR3nt: TGTGCCTGGAGCGGGGGGCCCACAGATACGCAGTATTTT; CDR3aa: CAWSGGPTDTQYF
j_gene: TRBJ1-1; d_gene: NA; v_gene: TRBV6-1; abundance: NA; CDR3nt: TGTGCCAGCAGTGTAAGGGAGGTTGGCACTGAAGCTTTCTTT; CDR3aa: CASSVREVGTEAFF
j_gene: TRBJ2-2; d_gene: TRBD1; v_gene: TRBV7-6; abundance: NA; CDR3nt: TGTGCCAGCAGCCTAGGGACAGTAAACACCGGGGAGCTGTTTTTT; CDR3aa: CASSLGTVNTGELFF
j_gene: TRBJ2-3; d_gene: NA; v_gene: TRBV9; abundance: once; CDR3nt: TGTGCCAGCAGCTCACGACTAGATACGCAGTATTTT; CDR3aa: CASSSRLDTQYF
j_gene: TRBJ1-2; d_gene: NA; v_gene: TRBV19; abundance: NA; CDR3nt: TGTGCCAGTAAGGCTGTTGGAGGGGACGGTGGCTACACCTTC; CDR3aa: CASKAVGGDGGYTF
j_gene: TRBJ2-7; d_gene: NA; v_gene: TRBV12-5; abundance: NA; CDR3nt: TGTGCTAGTGGTGACGGGACTGAGCAGTACTTC; CDR3aa: CASGDGTEQYF
j_gene: TRBJ2-2; d_gene: TRBD1; v_gene: TRBV5-6; abundance: NA; CDR3nt: TGTGCCAGCAGGGACAGGTTTAACGGGGAGCTGTTTTTT; CDR3aa: CASRDRFNGELFF
j_gene: TRBJ1-6; d_gene: TRBD1; v_gene: TRBV27; abundance: NA; CDR3nt: TGCGCCAGCAGTTTAAGGACAGGGAGTTCACCCCTCCACTTT; CDR3aa: CASSLRTGSSPLHF
j_gene: TRBJ2-3; d_gene: TRBD1; v_gene: TRBV6-6; abundance: NA; CDR3nt: TGTGCCAGCAGTTATCCCGGGACAGGGGACACAGATACGCAGTATTTT; CDR3aa: CASSYPGTGDTDTQYF
j_gene: TRBJ2-2; d_gene: TRBD1; v_gene: TRBV5-1; abundance: NA; CDR3nt: TGCGCCAGCATCCCGGGACAGGAATCCGGGGAGCTGTTTTTT; CDR3aa: CASIPGQESGELFF
j_gene: TRBJ2-6; d_gene: TRBD1; v_gene: TRBV7-3; abundance: NA; CDR3nt: TGTGCCAGCAGCGCCCGCCGACAGGGGGACCTGTCTGGGGCCAACGTCCTGACTTTC; CDR3aa: CASSARRQGDLSGANVLTF
j_gene: TRBJ2-3; d_gene: NA; v_gene: TRBV6-5; abundance: once; CDR3nt: TGTGCCAGCAGTTACTCCTCTCTTCCCGATACGCAGTATTTT; CDR3aa: CASSYSSLPDTQYF
j_gene: TRBJ1-4; d_gene: TRBD1; v_gene: TRBV6-1; abundance: few; CDR3nt: TGTGCCAGCAGTGATTTGAAGGGACAGAGAAATGAAAAACTGTTTTTT; CDR3aa: CASSDLKGQRNEKLFF
j_gene: TRBJ1-5; d_gene: NA; v_gene: TRBV5-1; abundance: NA; CDR3nt: TGCGCCAGCAGCGCTCGGGGAGATCAGCCCCAGCATTTT; CDR3aa: CASSARGDQPQHF
j_gene: TRBJ2-3; d_gene: TRBD2; v_gene: TRBV27; abundance: NA; CDR3nt: TGTGCCAGCAGTTTATCCCTGCGGCGGGGGGGCACAGATACGCAGTATTTT; CDR3aa: CASSLSLRRGGTDTQYF
j_gene: TRBJ2-1; d_gene: TRBD2; v_gene: TRBV6-6; abundance: NA; CDR3nt: TGTGCCAGCAGTTCCCCCGGGACTAGCGGACACAATGAGCAGTTCTTC; CDR3aa: CASSSPGTSGHNEQFF
j_gene: TRBJ2-3; d_gene: TRBD2; v_gene: TRBV4-2; abundance: NA; CDR3nt: TGTGCCAGCAGCCAAGGAGGACTAGCGGGCCTTTCTAGCACAGATACGCAGTATTTT; CDR3aa: CASSQGGLAGLSSTDTQYF
j_gene: TRBJ1-5; d_gene: TRBD1; v_gene: TRBV10-2; abundance: once; CDR3nt: TGCGCCAGCAGTGGGACGGACAGGGGTTCTAATCAGCCCCAGCATTTT; CDR3aa: CASSGTDRGSNQPQHF
j_gene: TRBJ2-5; d_gene: TRBD2; v_gene: TRBV5-1; abundance: NA; CDR3nt: TGCGCCAGCAGCGCGGAGGTTGCGGGAGGGCCGGAGACCCAGTACTTC; CDR3aa: CASSAEVAGGPETQYF
j_gene: TRBJ2-5; d_gene: NA; v_gene: TRBV30; abundance: NA; CDR3nt: TGTGCCTGGAGTCGCAGACCCGGGGTCCAAGAGACCCAGTACTTC; CDR3aa: CAWSRRPGVQETQYF
j_gene: TRBJ2-2; d_gene: NA; v_gene: TRBV19; abundance: NA; CDR3nt: TGTGCCAGTAGTATCCCGACAGGAACCCCGAACACCGGGGAGCTGTTTTTT; CDR3aa: CASSIPTGTPNTGELFF
j_gene: TRBJ2-5; d_gene: NA; v_gene: TRBV6-1; abundance: NA; CDR3nt: TGTGCCAGCAGTGAAACAAGGCGGAACCAAGAGACCCAGTACTTC; CDR3aa: CASSETRRNQETQYF
j_gene: TRBJ1-2; d_gene: NA; v_gene: TRBV5-1; abundance: NA; CDR3nt: TGCGCCAGCAGCTTGGAACGGGTATATGGCTACACCTTC; CDR3aa: CASSLERVYGYTF
j_gene: TRBJ1-5; d_gene: NA; v_gene: TRBV28; abundance: NA; CDR3nt: TGTGCCAGCAGTTTGCCCTCCGGCGGAAATCAGCCCCAGCATTTT; CDR3aa: CASSLPSGGNQPQHF
j_gene: TRBJ1-3; d_gene: TRBD1; v_gene: TRBV7-9; abundance: NA; CDR3nt: TGTGCCAGCAGTCCCGCAGGGGGCCGCGGAAACACCATATATTTT; CDR3aa: CASSPAGGRGNTIYF
j_gene: TRBJ2-1; d_gene: TRBD2; v_gene: TRBV5-4; abundance: few; CDR3nt: TGTGCCAGCAGCTTGGTATCGGGGACTAGCAGCCACAATGAGCAGTTCTTC; CDR3aa: CASSLVSGTSSHNEQFF
j_gene: TRBJ2-1; d_gene: TRBD1; v_gene: TRBV11-2; abundance: NA; CDR3nt: TGTGCCAGCACCCAAGGGGCCGGACAGGGTTACAATGAGCAGTTCTTC; CDR3aa: CASTQGAGQGYNEQFF
j_gene: TRBJ1-4; d_gene: NA; v_gene: TRBV5-1; abundance: NA; CDR3nt: TGCGCCAGCAGTACTGGAGGGGTGGATGAAAAACTGTTTTTT; CDR3aa: CASSTGGVDEKLFF
j_gene: TRBJ1-5; d_gene: TRBD1; v_gene: TRBV15; abundance: NA; CDR3nt: TGTGCCACCAGCAGGAGACAGGGGAATCAGCCCCAGCATTTT; CDR3aa: CATSRRQGNQPQHF
j_gene: TRBJ1-5; d_gene: TRBD1; v_gene: TRBV5-1; abundance: NA; CDR3nt: TGCGCCAGCAGCTCACAGGGGGATCGCAATCAGCCCCAGCATTTT; CDR3aa: CASSSQGDRNQPQHF
j_gene: TRBJ1-2; d_gene: NA; v_gene: TRBV5-1; abundance: once; CDR3nt: TGCGCCAGCAGCTTGGACAGGGCTAACTATGGCTACACCTTC; CDR3aa: CASSLDRANYGYTF
j_gene: TRBJ1-4; d_gene: NA; v_gene: TRBV12-2; abundance: NA; CDR3nt: TGTGCAAGTCGCTCACGGGGACACCTTGAAAAACTGTTTTTT; CDR3aa: CASRSRGHLEKLFF
j_gene: TRBJ2-5; d_gene: NA; v_gene: TRBV7-6; abundance: NA; CDR3nt: TGTGCCAGCAGCCCGAGGACTAACTCCCAAGAGACCCAGTACTTC; CDR3aa: CASSPRTNSQETQYF
j_gene: TRBJ2-7; d_gene: NA; v_gene: TRBV27; abundance: NA; CDR3nt: TGTGCCAGCAGTTTAGAGTGGGAGTCACGAGGGGAGCAGTACTTC; CDR3aa: CASSLEWESRGEQYF
j_gene: TRBJ1-2; d_gene: NA; v_gene: TRBV29-1; abundance: once; CDR3nt: TGCAGCGTTGAAGCGCAGGGCTGGGACTATGGCTACACCTTC; CDR3aa: CSVEAQGWDYGYTF
j_gene: TRBJ2-3; d_gene: NA; v_gene: TRBV4-1; abundance: NA; CDR3nt: TGCGCCAGCAGCCCCCCGCTGGGGACGCGGGGAGATACGCAGTATTTT; CDR3aa: CASSPPLGTRGDTQYF
j_gene: TRBJ2-7; d_gene: TRBD1; v_gene: TRBV7-9; abundance: NA; CDR3nt: TGTGCCAGCAGCTTAGGGGAGACAGGGGTGGACGAGCAGTACTTC; CDR3aa: CASSLGETGVDEQYF
j_gene: TRBJ2-7; d_gene: NA; v_gene: TRBV6-1; abundance: NA; CDR3nt: TGTGCCAGCAGTGAACGCGACGGGGTAAAGTACTTC; CDR3aa: CASSERDGVKYF
j_gene: TRBJ2-7; d_gene: NA; v_gene: TRBV10-3; abundance: NA; CDR3nt: TGTGCCATCAAGGGAGAGACTAAAGCCTACGAGCAGTACTTC; CDR3aa: CAIKGETKAYEQYF
j_gene: TRBJ2-5; d_gene: TRBD2; v_gene: TRBV11-1; abundance: NA; CDR3nt: TGTGCCAGCAGCTTAGGGACGGGGCGGGGGGAGACCCAGTACTTC; CDR3aa: CASSLGTGRGETQYF
j_gene: TRBJ1-1; d_gene: NA; v_gene: TRBV6-5; abundance: few; CDR3nt: TGTGCCAGCAGGAGCTTGAACACTGAAGCTTTCTTT; CDR3aa: CASRSLNTEAFF